The 25 T cell receptor beta chains presented below share a single source sample, sequenced in a study of Graves' ophthalmopathy and Graves' hyperthyroidism. CDR3 regions of TCR beta were amplified from RNA transcripts. An initial RT-PCR round employing HTBI primers preceded a second-round multiplex PCR. TCRdb re-called the multiplex PCR reads through MiXCR, storing one row per CDR3 protein. The sample carries a few hundred thousand distinct CDR3 sequences, about a sixth recorded once. Input material: peripheral blood. All receptors derive from an adult woman with stable Graves' hyperthyroidism.

The gene calls are TRBV7-8 and TRBJ1-1, with D tentatively TRBD1 (6 bases). CDR3 length equals 15 residues. The V gene's germline CDR1 is SGHVS and CDR2 FQNEAQ. V lost 1 base and J 3 bases, leaving 12 bases between the germline ends. CDR3 protein: CASSLVDSTYTEAFF. The CDR3 DNA reads as TGTGCCAGCAGCTTAGTGGACAGTACGTACACTGAAGCTTTCTTT.

The chain couples TRBV12-3 or TRBV12-4 to TRBJ1-1; D is uncertain. The CDR3 covers 12 residues. Trimming cost V 3 bases and J 6 bases, with 8 bases left between them. The CDR3 loop reads CASSFRAAEAFF. In DNA form, the CDR3 reads TGTGCCAGCAGTTTTAGGGCTGCTGAAGCTTTCTTT.

This clonotype was seen repeatedly, ten times or more. The V and J genes are TRBV28 and TRBJ1-2; the D gene is possibly TRBD1 (6 bases). This CDR3 spans 15 amino acids. From germline, CDR1 is MDHEN and CDR2 SYDVKM. V was trimmed by 6 bases and J by 5 bases, leaving 19 bases between them. The CDR3 coding sequence is TGTGCCAGCAGCCCACAGGGACCCTTAGGATATGGCTACACCTTC. Translated: CASSPQGPLGYGYTF.

The table lists this clonotype with many counts. This chain connects TRBV28 to TRBJ2-5; a possible D gene is TRBD1 (5 bases). The CDR3 has 14 residues. Per germline, CDR1 MDHEN and CDR2 SYDVKM. V was pared by 5 bases and J by 0 bases, with 10 bases between. The DNA for the CDR3 is TGTGCCAGCAGTCTGTTGACAGACCAAGAGACCCAGTACTTC. Encoded protein: CASSLLTDQETQYF. The whole variable domain, filled in from reference TRBV28 and TRBJ2-5, reads DVKVTQSSRYLVKRTGEKVFLECVQDMDHENMFWYRQDPGLGLRLIYFSYDVKMKEKGDIPEGYSVSREKKERFSLILESASTNQTSMYLCASSLLTDQETQYFGPGTRLLVL.

This clonotype was seen only a few times. The V call is TRBV4-1, the J call TRBJ2-7; 12 bases map to TRBD2. CDR1 MGHRA and CDR2 YSYEKL come from the germline V gene. Trimming cost V 2 bases and J 2 bases; bases outside gene matches: 13. The CDR3 loop spans 19 amino acids. CDR3 DNA: TGCGCCAGCAGCCAAACACCCCTGACTAGCGGGAGACGACCCTACGAGCAGTACTTC. Translation gives CASSQTPLTSGRRPYEQYF.

V gene TRBV4-3 combines with J gene TRBJ2-5, with D tentatively TRBD2 (5 bases). Germline CDR1 reads LGHNA; CDR2 reads YSLEER. The CDR3 sequence is 15 residues long. V lost 1 base to trimming and J lost 6 bases, with 15 bases between them. DNA for the CDR3: TGCGCCAGCAGCCAAGGCTTAGTAGGGAGACAGACCCAGTACTTC. As protein: CASSQGLVGRQTQYF.

There are many counts of this clonotype. This chain links TRBV9 with TRBJ1-2; tentative D call: TRBD1 (6 bases). Germline V gene data show CDR1 as SGDLS and CDR2 as YYNGEE. V dropped 3 bases and J dropped 3 bases, with 9 bases sitting between them. The CDR3 loop spans 13 amino acids. This chain's CDR3 is CASSAQGDYGYTF. Here the CDR3 DNA reads TGTGCCAGCAGCGCACAGGGCGACTATGGCTACACCTTC.

The gene calls are TRBV19 and TRBJ2-5; D perhaps matches TRBD2 (6 bases). Germline V gene sequence: CDR1 LNHDA, CDR2 SQIVND (reference sequence). The V end lost 4 bases, the J end lost 5 bases, and 11 bases lay between the germline ends. The CDR3 is 13 amino acids. The CDR3 here is CASSKVGGETQYF. The DNA for the CDR3 is TGTGCCAGTAGTAAAGTCGGAGGGGAGACCCAGTACTTC.

This chain uses TRBV6-2 or TRBV6-3 with TRBJ2-7; 7 bases match TRBD2. V gave up 2 bases and J gave up 4 bases; unmatched junction bases: 5. Germline-derived CDR1 and CDR2 are MNHEY and SVGEGT. The CDR3 sequence is 14 residues long. The CDR3 protein is CASSYSGIGYEQYF. The CDR3 DNA reads TGTGCCAGCAGTTACAGCGGGATTGGGTACGAGCAGTACTTC.

The rearrangement joins TRBV6-2 or TRBV6-3 to TRBJ2-7; 8 bases fit TRBD2. CDR1 and CDR2 (germline): MNHEY, SVGEGT. This CDR3 has 15 residues. J was trimmed by 2 bases and V by 7 bases; bases with no gene match: 10. The CDR3 coding sequence is TGTGCCAGCACGGACCCGGCGGGAGGCGCCTACGAGCAGTACTTC. It is translated as CASTDPAGGAYEQYF.

Ten or more counts support this clonotype. The rearrangement joins TRBV12-3 or TRBV12-4 to TRBJ2-5; TRBD2 matches 7 bases. The CDR3 totals 12 residues. V shed 7 bases and J 5 bases; nucleotides not matched to a gene: 4. The DNA for the CDR3 is TGTGCCAGCACCCCCGGGGGGGAGACCCAGTACTTC. It yields the protein CASTPGGETQYF.

This clonotype was seen ten or more times. The chain's CDR3 is CASSPRDRSEEQYF. The CDR3 DNA reads as TGTGCCAGCAGCCCACGGGACAGGTCGGAGGAGCAGTACTTC. This rearrangement joins TRBV3-1 to TRBJ2-7; TRBD1 matches at 8 bases. CDR1 and CDR2 (germline): LGHDT, YNNKEL (reference sequence). The CDR3 is 14 amino acids. J was trimmed by 7 bases and V by 4 bases; bases with no gene match: 9.

This clonotype showed up many times. The chain combines TRBV10-3 with TRBJ2-4; D may correspond to TRBD1 or TRBD2 (5 bases each). V lost 3 bases to trimming and J lost 1 base, with 10 bases between them. The germline V gene has CDR1 ENHRY and CDR2 SYGVKD. The CDR3 loop spans 15 amino acids. The CDR3 loop is CAISDLGAAKNIQYF. The CDR3, as DNA: TGTGCCATCAGTGACCTCGGGGCGGCCAAAAACATTCAGTACTTC.

This clonotype occurred a few times. This chain connects TRBV30 to TRBJ2-2; 11 bases fit TRBD2. Germline trimming cut 0 bases from V and 7 bases from J; bases unmatched to any gene: 7. The CDR3 has 16 residues. In germline, CDR1 is GTSNPN, CDR2 SVGIG (reference sequence). The CDR3 loop reads CAWSVNSGRAVGELFF. The DNA for the CDR3 is TGTGCCTGGAGTGTAAATAGCGGGAGGGCCGTCGGGGAGCTGTTTTTT. Together with reference TRBV30 and TRBJ2-2, the CDR3 gives the full variable domain: SQTIHQWPATLVQPVGSPLSLECTVEGTSNPNLYWYRQAAGRGLQLLFYSVGIGQISSEVPQNLSASRPQDRQFILSSKKLLLSDSGFYLCAWSVNSGRAVGELFFGEGSRLTVL.

This clonotype was found many times. V and J are TRBV6-2 or TRBV6-3 and TRBJ2-2; D remains unclear. Trimming left V 8 bases short and J 2 bases short, with 3 bases between. This CDR3 has 11 amino acids. Germline assignment: CDR1 MNHEY and CDR2 SVGEGT. CDR3 DNA sequence: TGTGCCAGCTCTAACACCGGGGAGCTGTTTTTT. Residues: CASSNTGELFF.

At least ten counts were recorded for this clonotype. The genes are TRBV30 and TRBJ2-7; D tentatively fits TRBD1 or TRBD2 (5 bases each). V was cut by 4 bases and J by 7 bases, with 11 bases left in between. This CDR3 contains 11 residues. The germline V gene encodes CDR1 GTSNPN and CDR2 SVGIG (reference sequence). The CDR3 sequence: CAWNGAGEQYF. In nucleotides, the CDR3 is TGTGCCTGGAACGGGGCTGGGGAGCAGTACTTC. Full variable domain (missing parts from reference TRBV30 and TRBJ2-7): SQTIHQWPATLVQPVGSPLSLECTVEGTSNPNLYWYRQAAGRGLQLLFYSVGIGQISSEVPQNLSASRPQDRQFILSSKKLLLSDSGFYLCAWNGAGEQYFGPGTRLTVT.

With regard to this clonotype: A single base separates this from a much larger clone, so it may be a read error. The gene calls are TRBV12-3 or TRBV12-4 and TRBJ1-2, with no clear D. V was shortened by 4 bases and J by 4 bases, with 7 bases between the two germline ends. The CDR3 extends over 12 amino acids. CDR3 DNA sequence: TGTGCCAGCAGTTATAGATCCTATGGCTACACCTTC. It encodes CASSYRSYGYTF.

This clonotype came up many times. This chain uses TRBV4-2 with TRBJ1-2, with 8 bases lining up with TRBD1. The ends lost 1 base at V and 1 base at J; junction bases unmatched: 5. CDR1 LGHNA and CDR2 YNFKEQ come from the germline V gene. CDR3 length equals 16 residues. The CDR3 nucleotides read TGTGCCAGCAGCCAAGTCATCACAGGGGGTAACTATGGCTACACCTTC. Amino acid sequence: CASSQVITGGNYGYTF.

This clonotype has ten or more counts. J is TRBJ2-7 and V is TRBV29-1; 9 bases are a match to TRBD1. CDR1 and CDR2 from the germline V gene are SQVTM and ANQGSEA. V lost 7 bases, J lost 3 bases, and 10 bases stayed unmatched. There are 14 residues in the CDR3. The CDR3 nucleotides read TGCAGCGGACGTACAGGGGGCGCGGGCTACGAGCAGTACTTC. Protein product: CSGRTGGAGYEQYF.

This clonotype was seen ten or more times. The V gene is TRBV5-1, the J gene TRBJ2-2, with 11 bases lining up with TRBD2. CDR3 length: 16 amino acids. Unmatched junction bases numbered 3, after V lost 4 bases and J lost 1 base. Germline V gene data show CDR1 as SGHRS and CDR2 as YFSETQ. Here the CDR3 reads CASSEGLAVNTGELFF. Written as DNA, the CDR3 is TGCGCCAGCAGCGAGGGACTAGCGGTGAACACCGGGGAGCTGTTTTTT.

This clonotype was detected many times. The J gene is TRBJ2-5, the V gene TRBV6-2 or TRBV6-3; D might be TRBD1 or TRBD2, each matching 6 bases. This CDR3 spans 13 amino acids. Per the germline V gene, CDR1 is MNHEY and CDR2 is SVGEGT. V dropped 10 bases and J dropped 5 bases, with 17 bases sitting between them. For the CDR3, the DNA is TGTGCCACCAGCAGGGGACTTACGGAGACCCAGTACTTC. Its translation is CATSRGLTETQYF.

Many counts were recorded for this clonotype. The chain carries TRBV28 and TRBJ2-2; no firm D call. V was cut by 7 bases and J by 1 base, with 7 bases left in between. This CDR3 spans 13 amino acids. The germline CDR1 and CDR2 sequences are MDHEN and SYDVKM. The CDR3 DNA is TGTGCCAGCAAAATACAGAACACCGGGGAGCTGTTTTTT. This encodes CASKIQNTGELFF.

In its sample, this clonotype was seen many times. The chain links TRBV6-5 to TRBJ1-2, with 7 bases fitting TRBD1. This CDR3 comprises 16 residues. Trimming cost V 5 bases and J 4 bases; bases outside gene matches: 13. CDR1 and CDR2 from the germline V gene are MNHEY and SVGAGI. The DNA for the CDR3 is TGTGCCAGCAGTATACGAGACAGGGTTGAAGCCTATGGCTACACCTTC. Amino acids: CASSIRDRVEAYGYTF.

The rearrangement joins TRBV12-3 or TRBV12-4 to TRBJ1-1; D is unresolved. The CDR3 is 13 amino acids. The CDR3 sequence is CALRPTGTTEAFF. In DNA, the CDR3 is TGTGCTCTCCGGCCAACGGGTACCACTGAAGCTTTCTTT.

This clonotype was observed at least ten times. The CDR3 sequence: CSVAGGAYTEAFF. CDR3 DNA sequence: TGCAGCGTGGCAGGGGGGGCTTACACTGAAGCTTTCTTT. V and J are TRBV29-1 and TRBJ1-1, with TRBD1 matching 7 bases. The CDR3 runs 13 residues. From germline, CDR1 is SQVTM and CDR2 ANQGSEA. Unmatched junction bases numbered 7, after V lost 6 bases and J lost 3 bases.